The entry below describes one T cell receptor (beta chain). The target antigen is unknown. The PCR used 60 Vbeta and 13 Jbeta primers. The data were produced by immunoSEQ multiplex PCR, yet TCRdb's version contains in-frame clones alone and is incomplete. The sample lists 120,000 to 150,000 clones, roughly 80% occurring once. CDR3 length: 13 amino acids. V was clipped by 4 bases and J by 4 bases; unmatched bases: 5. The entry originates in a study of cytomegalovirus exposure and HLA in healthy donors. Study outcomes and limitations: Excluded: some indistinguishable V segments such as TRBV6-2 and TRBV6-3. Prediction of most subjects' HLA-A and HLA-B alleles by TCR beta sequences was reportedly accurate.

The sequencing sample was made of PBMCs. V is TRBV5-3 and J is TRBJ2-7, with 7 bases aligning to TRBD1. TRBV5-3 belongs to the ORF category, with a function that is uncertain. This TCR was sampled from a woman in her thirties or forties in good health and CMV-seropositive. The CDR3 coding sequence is TGTGCCAGAAGCCTAGACAGGGAGTACGAGCAGTACTTC. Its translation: CARSLDREYEQYF.